Given below is one T cell receptor (beta chain) in context. Its antigen remains unknown. The germline V and J ends were trimmed by 3 bases and 4 bases, with 12 bases remaining between them. The CDR3 is 14 amino acids. This sample is drawn from a study of identical twins. Overall study findings and caveats: In beta out-of-frame sequences, the excess sharing between twins was weaker. Instead of following the same donors, the conclusions were based on cross-sectional statistical analysis. The abundant beta clonotypes from cord blood had fewer insertions, and memory repertoires had none of this.

Unique molecular identifiers were present on the cDNA, which also gained a universal primer site by template switching. TCRdb re-derived calls from the 5' RACE reads in MiXCR, one entry per CDR3 protein. The table has 500,000 or so distinct CDR3 sequences, more than 13% seen once. These data also formed part of another study, on yellow fever vaccine responses in identical twins.

Sequenced: CD4+ T cells sorted from blood. This receptor was identified in a woman between 18 and 29 years old in good health. The genes are TRBV12-3 or TRBV12-4 and TRBJ1-1, with TRBD1 as a possible D gene (5 bases). The CDR3 region has the DNA TGTGCCAGCAGTTTCTTACAGGTAACCACTGAAGCTTTCTTT. It specifies CASSFLQVTTEAFF.